This record looks at one T cell receptor beta chain sequence and its context. The data stem from a study of cytomegalovirus exposure and HLA in healthy donors. The CDR3 is 16 residues long. Between the trimmed V and J ends, which lost 1 base and 1 base, there was a span of 12 bases. Germline lookup yields CDR1 MNHEY and CDR2 SMNVEV (reference sequence). It was with 60 Vbeta and 13 Jbeta primers that the PCR ran. Assay used: immunoSEQ multiplex PCR; TCRdb lists only in-frame clones, some missing. This sample has fewer than 200,000 clones, with about 69% found just once. The sequencing input was PBMCs. The source of this sequence is a human donor in good health. V usage is TRBV27 and J usage is TRBJ2-3; D unresolved. In DNA, the CDR3 is TGTGCCAGCAGTTTATTAGGTCGAGGCCGCACAGATACGCAGTATTTT. Its protein is CASSLLGRGRTDTQYF.